These 25 T cell receptor beta chains share one sample of origin, sequenced in a study of T-cell memory formation after mild COVID-19. MiXCR, run by TCRdb on the 5' RACE reads, gives a single entry per CDR3 protein. The sample has approximately 260,000 distinct CDR3 sequences, 16% seen once. Sequencing was performed on PBMCs or a T cell subset sorted from them (not recorded which). Receptors originate from a man between 18 and 35 years old who had mild COVID-19 (a few samples of this study predate the infection). Cell type and time point are not known.

The V and J genes are TRBV18 and TRBJ2-7; D tentatively reads TRBD1 or TRBD2 (5 bases each). The CDR3 is 16 amino acids. The V gene lost 0 bases and the J gene lost 3 bases, with 15 bases spanning the gap. The germline V gene has CDR1 KGHSH and CDR2 LQKENI. The DNA of the CDR3 is TGTGCCAGCTCACCACCGAGGGGCGCGGTCGTCTACGAGCAGTACTTC. Translation: CASSPPRGAVVYEQYF.

V usage is TRBV4-1 and J usage is TRBJ1-2; no clear D gene. The CDR3 has 15 amino acids. Trimming stripped 0 bases from V and 6 bases from J, with 14 bases between. Germline V gene data show CDR1 as MGHRA and CDR2 as YSYEKL. The CDR3 protein is CASSQDPSGADGYTF. CDR3 DNA sequence: TGCGCCAGCAGCCAAGATCCCTCCGGTGCTGATGGCTACACCTTC.

The V gene is TRBV6-2 or TRBV6-3, the J gene TRBJ1-2; D remains ambiguous. Germline V gives CDR1 MNHEY, CDR2 SVGEGT. This CDR3 spans 14 amino acids. The V end was cut by 6 bases, the J end by 3 bases, with 14 bases between. Here the CDR3 reads CASSSYPRDYGYTF. CDR3 in DNA: TGTGCCAGCAGCTCCTACCCCCGCGACTATGGCTACACCTTC.

The genes are TRBV20-1 and TRBJ2-3; D gene unclear. Germline CDR1 and CDR2: DFQATT and SNEGSKA (reference sequence). With 6 bases removed from V and 4 bases from J, the gap between germline ends came to 11 bases. The CDR3 is 12 residues long. The CDR3 DNA follows: TGCAGTGCACAAGACCCGGCAGATACGCAGTATTTT. Translation: CSAQDPADTQYF.

Points on this clonotype: This clone may be a read error of a much larger clone one base away. The chain recombines TRBV3-1 with TRBJ2-2; D is possibly TRBD2 (5 bases). The CDR3 totals 14 residues. CDR1 and CDR2 (germline): LGHDT, YNNKEL (reference sequence). DNA of the CDR3: TGTGCCGGCAGCCCGAGGGTTCTCTCCGGGGAGCTGTTTTTT. Translation: CAGSPRVLSGELFF.

The gene calls are TRBV25-1 and TRBJ2-7, with 8 positions matching TRBD1. The CDR3 runs to 15 residues. Germline V gives CDR1 MGHDK, CDR2 SYGVNS. Losses at the gene ends were 3 bases for V and 5 bases for J; bases not matched to a gene: 9. CDR3 bases: TGTGCCAGCAGTGACCGCTTACCAGGGGGCCACGAGCAGTACTTC. It codes for CASSDRLPGGHEQYF.

This clonotype was detected a few times. V usage is TRBV7-2 and J usage is TRBJ2-7; 9 bases match TRBD1. CDR3 size: 14 residues. Trimming cost V 2 bases and J 7 bases; bases outside gene matches: 6. Germline-derived CDR1 and CDR2 are SGHTA and FQGNSA. The CDR3 loop reads CASSLSDRGWEQYF. CDR3 nucleotide sequence: TGTGCCAGCAGCTTATCCGACAGGGGGTGGGAGCAGTACTTC.

V is TRBV12-3 or TRBV12-4 and J is TRBJ1-4, with 9 bases aligning to TRBD1. This CDR3 contains 15 residues. V gave up 4 bases and J gave up 6 bases; unmatched junction bases: 6. CDR3 sequence reads: CASSSGTGRYEKLFF. The CDR3 nucleotides are TGTGCCAGCAGTTCTGGGACAGGGAGGTATGAAAAACTGTTTTTT.

In this sample, this clonotype turned up once. The chain couples TRBV7-2 to TRBJ1-6; D unclear. Deletions cut 1 base from V and 11 bases from J, with 12 bases between. CDR1 and CDR2 (germline): SGHTA, FQGNSA. The CDR3 extends over 14 amino acids. In DNA, the CDR3 is TGTGCCAGCAGCTTAGTTCTTGTTTGGGCACCCCTCCACTTT. Translated, it gives CASSLVLVWAPLHF.

This clonotype occurred many times. This chain joins TRBV11-2 and TRBJ1-1, with 8 nucleotides matching TRBD1. The CDR3 runs 13 residues. Germline CDR1 is SGHAT and CDR2 is FQNNGV. Germline trimming cut 5 bases from V and 1 base from J; bases unmatched to any gene: 0. The CDR3 nucleotides read TGTGCCAGCAGCGGACAGGGGAACACTGAAGCTTTCTTT. Its translation is CASSGQGNTEAFF.

In its sample, this clonotype was seen a few times. The CDR3 loop is CASSPDPAFPQPQHF. Written as DNA, the CDR3 is TGTGCCAGCAGTCCTGACCCTGCCTTTCCTCAGCCCCAGCATTTT. This chain uses TRBV9 with TRBJ1-5; D uncertain. Germline V CDR1 and CDR2: SGDLS, YYNGEE. This CDR3 contains 15 residues. The V end lost 5 bases, the J end lost 6 bases, and 18 bases lay between the germline ends.

This clonotype was recorded a few times. The chain is built from TRBV7-3 and TRBJ2-2, with a tentative D call TRBD2 (7 bases). The CDR3 extends over 14 amino acids. Germline assignment: CDR1 SGHTA and CDR2 FQGTGA. V was pared by 5 bases and J by 7 bases, with 14 bases between. The DNA of the CDR3 is TGTGCCAGCAGCCCCCAGGGGAGGGTCGGGGAGCTGTTTTTT. This encodes CASSPQGRVGELFF.

This clonotype was detected a few times. V usage is TRBV11-2 and J usage is TRBJ1-3, with D perhaps matching TRBD1 (5 bases). Trimming took 4 bases from V and 4 from J, leaving 23 bases between them. Germline V gene sequence: CDR1 SGHAT, CDR2 FQNNGV. The CDR3 extends over 18 amino acids. CDR3 nucleotides: TGTGCCAGCAGCTCCGAAGGGGACGGGTCTATTTCGGGAAACACCATATATTTT. It yields the protein CASSSEGDGSISGNTIYF.

The genes are TRBV7-2 and TRBJ1-6; 7 positions match TRBD1. The ends lost 6 bases at V and 7 bases at J; junction bases unmatched: 6. The CDR3 is made up of 14 amino acids. Germline CDR1 is SGHTA and CDR2 is FQGNSA. In DNA, the CDR3 is TGTGCCAGCAGGAACCCGACAGGGAATTCACCCCTCCACTTT. It encodes CASRNPTGNSPLHF.

This chain connects TRBV5-4 to TRBJ1-6; D call uncertain. Trimming cost V 4 bases and J 14 bases, with 16 bases left between them. Germline assignment: CDR1 SGHNT and CDR2 YYREEE (reference sequence). CDR3 length equals 13 residues. The CDR3: CASSLSGISALHF. CDR3 in DNA: TGTGCCAGCAGCCTAAGTGGGATATCGGCCCTCCACTTT.

This chain joins TRBV7-9 and TRBJ1-2; D perhaps matches TRBD1 (6 bases). This CDR3 spans 14 amino acids. CDR1 is SEHNR, CDR2 FQNEAQ, per germline (reference sequence). Trimming took off 3 bases at V and 6 bases at J, with 14 bases between the two ends. The CDR3 nucleotides are TGTGCCAGCAGCTTCCAGACAGGCGGGGATGGCTACACCTTC. Translation gives CASSFQTGGDGYTF.

This clonotype has more than one count but fewer than ten. The chain couples TRBV27 to TRBJ2-1; 8 bases match TRBD2. V dropped 4 bases and J dropped 6; count of bases not matched to a gene: 8. The CDR3 has 15 residues. Germline values: CDR1 MNHEY, CDR2 SMNVEV (reference sequence). The CDR3 protein is CASSYPGLGTNEQFF. The DNA for the CDR3 is TGTGCCAGCAGTTACCCGGGACTAGGAACCAATGAGCAGTTCTTC.

The chain uses TRBV12-3 or TRBV12-4 and TRBJ1-2; the D gene is possibly TRBD1 (6 bases). The CDR3 has 19 residues. Trimming took 3 bases from V and 6 from J, leaving 29 bases between them. The CDR3 protein is CASSFSAPGADGGFNGYTF. The CDR3 coding sequence is TGTGCCAGCAGTTTCTCAGCTCCGGGGGCTGACGGGGGTTTTAATGGCTACACCTTC.

This clonotype has only a few counts. This sequence joins TRBV20-1 and TRBJ2-3; 11 bases agree with TRBD2. The CDR3 has 16 amino acids. Germline CDR1 reads DFQATT; CDR2 reads SNEGSKA (reference sequence). With V trimmed by 5 bases and J by 6 bases, 13 bases remained unmatched. The CDR3 DNA reads as TGCAGTGCTCCAGACCCACTAGCGGGGGCGGGGGATACGCAGTATTTT. Protein product: CSAPDPLAGAGDTQYF.

The chain has TRBV5-4 and TRBJ2-7; 8 bases fit TRBD2. Germline CDR1 is SGHNT and CDR2 is YYREEE (reference sequence). V was clipped by 2 bases and J by 3 bases; unmatched bases: 4. The CDR3 length is 14 residues. This chain's CDR3 is CASSFSGELYEQYV. The CDR3 nucleotides are TGTGCCAGCAGCTTTAGCGGGGAGCTCTACGAGCAGTACGTC.

This rearrangement joins TRBV18 to TRBJ2-4, with TRBD1 matching 8 bases. V lost 2 bases and J lost 6; bases outside the gene matches: 9. CDR1 and CDR2 (germline): KGHSH, LQKENI. This CDR3 is 16 amino acids long. CDR3 bases: TGTGCCAGCTCACCAACGTGGACAGGGAGCGGAAACATTCAGTACTTC. Amino acid sequence: CASSPTWTGSGNIQYF.

The chain combines TRBV11-2 with TRBJ2-7; D possibly corresponds to TRBD2 (5 bases). The CDR3 contains 13 residues. Between the trimmed V and J ends, which lost 4 bases and 4 bases, there was a span of 11 bases. CDR1 is SGHAT and CDR2 is FQNNGV in the germline V gene. CDR3 region: CASSSQRGYEQYF. CDR3 DNA sequence: TGTGCCAGCAGCTCCCAGAGAGGGTACGAGCAGTACTTC.

In its sample, this clonotype was seen a few times. The chain recombines TRBV5-1 with TRBJ1-5; 8 bases line up with TRBD1. Germline values: CDR1 SGHRS, CDR2 YFSETQ. The trim removed 4 bases at V and 5 bases at J, leaving 8 bases unmatched. This CDR3 spans 15 amino acids. CDR3 protein: CASSAQGARDQPQHF. The CDR3 DNA reads as TGCGCCAGCAGCGCCCAGGGGGCGAGGGATCAGCCCCAGCATTTT.

V gene TRBV28 combines with J gene TRBJ2-1; 9 bases are a match to TRBD2. Germline assignment: CDR1 MDHEN and CDR2 SYDVKM. The CDR3 runs 11 residues. The trim removed 4 bases at V and 13 bases at J, leaving 2 bases unmatched. CDR3 sequence: CASSSGTSQFF. DNA of the CDR3: TGTGCCAGCAGTTCCGGGACTAGCCAGTTCTTC.

This clonotype has a count of ten or more. The rearrangement joins TRBV6-5 to TRBJ1-1; 7 bases fit TRBD1. After removal of 5 bases from V and 2 bases from J, the junction contained 5 bases not matched to a gene. The CDR3 consists of 14 residues. CDR1 and CDR2 (germline): MNHEY, SVGAGI. CDR3: CASSRQGGNTEAFF. In DNA form, the CDR3 reads TGTGCCAGCAGTCGACAGGGTGGAAACACTGAAGCTTTCTTT.